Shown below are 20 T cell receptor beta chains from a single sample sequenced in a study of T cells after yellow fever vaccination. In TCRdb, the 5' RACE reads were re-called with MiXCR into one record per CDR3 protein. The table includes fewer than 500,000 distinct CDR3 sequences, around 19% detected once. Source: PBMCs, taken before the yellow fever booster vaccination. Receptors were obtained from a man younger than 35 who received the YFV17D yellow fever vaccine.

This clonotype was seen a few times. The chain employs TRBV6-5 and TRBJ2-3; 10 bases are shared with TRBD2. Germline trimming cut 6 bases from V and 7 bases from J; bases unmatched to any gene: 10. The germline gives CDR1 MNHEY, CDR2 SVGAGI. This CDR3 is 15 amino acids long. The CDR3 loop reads CASRGTSGGANTQYF. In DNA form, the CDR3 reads TGTGCCAGCAGGGGGACAAGCGGGGGGGCAAATACGCAGTATTTT.

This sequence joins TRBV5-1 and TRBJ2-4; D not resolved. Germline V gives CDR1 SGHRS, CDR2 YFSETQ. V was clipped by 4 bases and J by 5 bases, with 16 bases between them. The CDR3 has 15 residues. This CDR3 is CASSLRDAGQNIQYF. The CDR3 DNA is TGCGCCAGCAGCCTGCGAGACGCAGGCCAAAACATTCAGTACTTC.

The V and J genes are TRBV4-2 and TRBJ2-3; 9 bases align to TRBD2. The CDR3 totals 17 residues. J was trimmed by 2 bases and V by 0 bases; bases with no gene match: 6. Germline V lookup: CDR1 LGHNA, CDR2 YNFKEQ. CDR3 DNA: TGTGCCAGCAGCCAAGATGTTAGCGGGGGAGCCACAGATACGCAGTATTTT. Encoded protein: CASSQDVSGGATDTQYF.

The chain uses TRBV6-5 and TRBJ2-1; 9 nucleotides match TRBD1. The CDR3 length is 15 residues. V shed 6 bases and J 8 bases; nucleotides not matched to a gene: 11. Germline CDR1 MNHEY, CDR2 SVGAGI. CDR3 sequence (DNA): TGTGCCAGCAGCGCACCGGGACAGGGTAACTATGAGCAGTTCTTC. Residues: CASSAPGQGNYEQFF.

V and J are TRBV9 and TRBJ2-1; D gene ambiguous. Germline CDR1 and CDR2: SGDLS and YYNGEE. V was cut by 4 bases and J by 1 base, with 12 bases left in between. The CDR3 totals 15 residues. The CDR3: CASSPREKSYNEQFF. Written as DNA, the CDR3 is TGTGCCAGCAGCCCCCGAGAAAAATCCTACAATGAGCAGTTCTTC.

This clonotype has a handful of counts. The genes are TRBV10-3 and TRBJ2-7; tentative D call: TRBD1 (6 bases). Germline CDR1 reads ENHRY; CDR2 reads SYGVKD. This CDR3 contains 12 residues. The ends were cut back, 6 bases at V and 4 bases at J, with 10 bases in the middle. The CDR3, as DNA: TGTGCCATCAGGACACAGGGTTACGAGCAGTACTTC. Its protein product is CAIRTQGYEQYF.

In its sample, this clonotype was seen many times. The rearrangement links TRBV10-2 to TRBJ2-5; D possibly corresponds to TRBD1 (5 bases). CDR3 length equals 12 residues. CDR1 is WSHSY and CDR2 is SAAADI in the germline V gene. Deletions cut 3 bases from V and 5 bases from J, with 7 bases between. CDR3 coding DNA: TGCGCCAGCAGTGAAGGGGTGGAGACCCAGTACTTC. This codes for CASSEGVETQYF.

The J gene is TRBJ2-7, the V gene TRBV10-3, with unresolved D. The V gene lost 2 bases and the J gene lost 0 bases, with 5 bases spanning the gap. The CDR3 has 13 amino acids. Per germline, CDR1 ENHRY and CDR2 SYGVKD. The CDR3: CAISERLSYEQYV. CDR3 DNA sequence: TGTGCCATCAGTGAGCGTCTCTCCTACGAGCAGTACGTC.

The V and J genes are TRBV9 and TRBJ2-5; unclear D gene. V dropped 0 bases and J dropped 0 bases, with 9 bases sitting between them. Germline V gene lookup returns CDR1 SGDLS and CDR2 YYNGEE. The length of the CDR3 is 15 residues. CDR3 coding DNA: TGTGCCAGCAGCGTAGGAGAATTTGACCAAGAGACCCAGTACTTC. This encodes CASSVGEFDQETQYF.

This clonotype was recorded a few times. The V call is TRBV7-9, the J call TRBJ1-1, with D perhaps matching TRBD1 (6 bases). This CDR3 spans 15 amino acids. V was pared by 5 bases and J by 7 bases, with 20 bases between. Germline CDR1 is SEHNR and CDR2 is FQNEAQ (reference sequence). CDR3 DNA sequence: TGTGCCAGCAGCACCCCGGTGAACAGGGTGAGTGAAGCTTTCTTT. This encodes CASSTPVNRVSEAFF.

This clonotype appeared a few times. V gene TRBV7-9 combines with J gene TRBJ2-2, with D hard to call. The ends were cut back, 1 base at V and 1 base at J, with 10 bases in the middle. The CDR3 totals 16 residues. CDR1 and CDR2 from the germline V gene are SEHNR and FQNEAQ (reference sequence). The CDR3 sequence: CASSLGRRMNTGELFF. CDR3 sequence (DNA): TGTGCCAGCAGCTTAGGACGACGGATGAACACCGGGGAGCTGTTTTTT.

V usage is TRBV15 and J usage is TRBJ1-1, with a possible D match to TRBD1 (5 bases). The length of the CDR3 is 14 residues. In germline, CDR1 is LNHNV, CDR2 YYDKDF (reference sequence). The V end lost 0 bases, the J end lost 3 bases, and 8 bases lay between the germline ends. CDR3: CATSRDIGDTEAFF. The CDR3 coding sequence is TGTGCCACCAGCAGAGATATAGGGGACACTGAAGCTTTCTTT.

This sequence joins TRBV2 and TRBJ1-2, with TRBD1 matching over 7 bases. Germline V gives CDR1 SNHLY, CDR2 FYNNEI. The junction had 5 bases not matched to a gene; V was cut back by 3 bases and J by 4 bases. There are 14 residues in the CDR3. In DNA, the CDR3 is TGTGCCAGCAGTGAGATAGCAGGGGGCTATGGCTACACCTTC. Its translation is CASSEIAGGYGYTF.

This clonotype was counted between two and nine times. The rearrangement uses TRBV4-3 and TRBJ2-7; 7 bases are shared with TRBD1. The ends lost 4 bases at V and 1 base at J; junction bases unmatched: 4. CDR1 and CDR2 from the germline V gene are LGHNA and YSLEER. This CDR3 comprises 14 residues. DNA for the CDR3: TGCGCCAGCAGCCGAAAACAGGGGTCCTACGAGCAGTACTTC. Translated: CASSRKQGSYEQYF.

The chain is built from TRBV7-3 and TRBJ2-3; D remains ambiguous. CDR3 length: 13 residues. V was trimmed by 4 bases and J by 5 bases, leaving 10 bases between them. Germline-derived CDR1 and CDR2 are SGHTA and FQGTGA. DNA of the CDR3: TGTGCCAGCAGCTCTAAACCAAAAGATACGCAGTATTTT. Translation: CASSSKPKDTQYF.

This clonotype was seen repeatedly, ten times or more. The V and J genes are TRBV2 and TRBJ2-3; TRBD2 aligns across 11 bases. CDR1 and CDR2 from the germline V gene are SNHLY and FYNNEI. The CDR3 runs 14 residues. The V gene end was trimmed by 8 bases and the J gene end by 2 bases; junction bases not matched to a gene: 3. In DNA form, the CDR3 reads TGTGCCAGCCGTAGCGGGGGGGACACAGATACGCAGTATTTT. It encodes CASRSGGDTDTQYF.

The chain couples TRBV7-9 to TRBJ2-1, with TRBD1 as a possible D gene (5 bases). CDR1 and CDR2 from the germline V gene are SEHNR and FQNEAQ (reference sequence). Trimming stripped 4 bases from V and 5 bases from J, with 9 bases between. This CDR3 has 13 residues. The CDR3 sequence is CASSSRQNNEQFF. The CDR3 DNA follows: TGTGCCAGCAGCTCAAGACAGAACAATGAGCAGTTCTTC. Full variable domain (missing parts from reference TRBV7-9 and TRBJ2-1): DTGVSQNPRHKITKRGQNVTFRCDPISEHNRLYWYRQTLGQGPEFLTYFQNEAQLEKSRLLSDRFSAERPKGSFSTLEIQRTEQGDSAMYLCASSSRQNNEQFFGPGTRLTVL.

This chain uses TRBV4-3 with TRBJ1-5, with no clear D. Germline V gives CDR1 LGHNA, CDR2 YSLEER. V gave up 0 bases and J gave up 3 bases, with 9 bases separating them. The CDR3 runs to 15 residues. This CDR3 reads CASSQDMTNNQPQHF. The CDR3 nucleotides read TGCGCCAGCAGCCAAGATATGACAAACAATCAGCCCCAGCATTTT.

CDR3 sequence reads: CASSLEVGDNEQFF. CDR3 DNA: TGTGCCAGCAGCTTAGAAGTAGGGGACAATGAGCAGTTCTTC. The chain carries TRBV11-2 and TRBJ2-1, with a possible D match to TRBD1 (5 bases). Trimming left V 0 bases short and J 5 bases short, with 8 bases between. The CDR3 runs 14 residues. CDR1 is SGHAT, CDR2 FQNNGV, per germline.

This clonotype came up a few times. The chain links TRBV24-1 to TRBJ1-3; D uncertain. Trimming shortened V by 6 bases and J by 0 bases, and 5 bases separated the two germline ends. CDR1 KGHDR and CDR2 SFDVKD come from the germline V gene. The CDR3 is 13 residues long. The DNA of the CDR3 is TGTGCCACCAGTCCGGGCTCTGGAAACACCATATATTTT. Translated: CATSPGSGNTIYF.